Shown below are 7 T cell receptor beta chains from a single sample sequenced in a study of blood T cell repertoires in COVID-19. Clones were read by immunoSEQ multiplex PCR, and TCRdb kept only the in-frame ones, dropping some. The table records about 270,000 clones, roughly nine tenths of them present only once. The sample taken for sequencing was peripheral blood. Receptor source: a woman under 40 with COVID-19, enrolled during active disease.

J is TRBJ2-5 and V is TRBV18; TRBD2 matches at 7 bases. There are 14 residues in the CDR3. Germline V CDR1 and CDR2: KGHSH, LQKENI. V lost 3 bases, J lost 1 base, and 2 bases stayed unmatched. The chain's CDR3 is CASSPSGGQETQYF. As DNA, the CDR3 is TGTGCCAGCTCACCGTCGGGGGGCCAAGAGACCCAGTACTTC.

This clone was observed a few times. This sequence joins TRBV19 and TRBJ1-2, with no clear D. This CDR3 is built from 14 residues. The germline V and J ends were trimmed by 5 bases and 5 bases, with 15 bases remaining between them. CDR1 and CDR2 from the germline V gene are LNHDA and SQIVND (reference sequence). The CDR3 sequence: CASSWQSHRYGYTF. Here the CDR3 DNA reads TGTGCCAGTAGTTGGCAGTCACATCGTTATGGCTACACCTTC.

The rearrangement joins TRBV19 to TRBJ1-5, with D perhaps matching TRBD1 (6 bases). From germline, CDR1 is LNHDA and CDR2 SQIVND (reference sequence). V gave up 5 bases and J gave up 3 bases, with 14 bases separating them. CDR3 length: 15 residues. The CDR3 spells CASSPVGADNQPQHF. The CDR3 nucleotides are TGTGCCAGTAGTCCTGTGGGGGCGGACAATCAGCCCCAGCATTTT.

The chain couples TRBV19 to TRBJ1-5, with a possible D match to TRBD1 (5 bases). V gave up 3 bases and J gave up 0 bases, with 9 bases separating them. The CDR3 runs to 15 residues. Germline V gene lookup returns CDR1 LNHDA and CDR2 SQIVND (reference sequence). CDR3 sequence (DNA): TGTGCCAGTAGTATTGGACACTATAGCAATCAGCCCCAGCATTTT. It encodes CASSIGHYSNQPQHF. Looking up the rest from reference TRBV19 and TRBJ1-5 gives the full variable domain: DGGITQSPKYLFRKEGQNVTLSCEQNLNHDAMYWYRQDPGQGLRLIYYSQIVNDFQKGDIAEGYSVSREKKESFPLTVTSAQKNPTAFYLCASSIGHYSNQPQHFGDGTRLSIL.

The sample holds a few counts of this clone. This chain links TRBV5-4 with TRBJ1-2; D is perhaps TRBD1 (5 bases). Trimming shortened V by 6 bases and J by 0 bases, and 18 bases separated the two germline ends. Germline V gives CDR1 SGHNT, CDR2 YYREEE (reference sequence). The CDR3 extends over 16 amino acids. The CDR3 sequence is CASTGDPLPPNYGYTF. As DNA, the CDR3 is TGTGCCAGCACGGGGGACCCTTTACCTCCTAACTATGGCTACACCTTC.

The chain joins TRBV9 to TRBJ1-2, with 7 bases identical to TRBD1. CDR1 is SGDLS, CDR2 YYNGEE, per germline. V lost 5 bases, J lost 1 base, and 2 bases stayed unmatched. This CDR3 is built from 13 residues. As DNA, the CDR3 is TGTGCCAGCAGACGGGACAGTAACTATGGCTACACCTTC. It yields the protein CASRRDSNYGYTF.

This clone showed up just once. The chain is built from TRBV12-3 or TRBV12-4 and TRBJ1-1, with D perhaps matching TRBD1 (5 bases). Trimming shortened V by 1 base and J by 12 bases, and 9 bases separated the two germline ends. The CDR3 runs to 11 residues. The CDR3 coding sequence is TGTGCCAGCAGTTTAGACAGGACGACTTTCTTT. As protein: CASSLDRTTFF.